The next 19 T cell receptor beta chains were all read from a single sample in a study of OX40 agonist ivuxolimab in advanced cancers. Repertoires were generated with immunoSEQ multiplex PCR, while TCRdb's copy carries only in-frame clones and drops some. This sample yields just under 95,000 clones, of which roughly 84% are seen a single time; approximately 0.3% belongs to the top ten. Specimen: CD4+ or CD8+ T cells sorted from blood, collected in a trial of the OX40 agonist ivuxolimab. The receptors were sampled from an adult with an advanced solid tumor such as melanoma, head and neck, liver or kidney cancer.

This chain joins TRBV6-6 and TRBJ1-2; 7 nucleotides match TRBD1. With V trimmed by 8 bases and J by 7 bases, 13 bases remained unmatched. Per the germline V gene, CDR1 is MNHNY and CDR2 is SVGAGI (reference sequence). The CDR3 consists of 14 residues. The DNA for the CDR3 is TGTGCCAGCGTTTCCGGGACAGAGGCGGTTGGCTACACCTTC. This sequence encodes CASVSGTEAVGYTF.

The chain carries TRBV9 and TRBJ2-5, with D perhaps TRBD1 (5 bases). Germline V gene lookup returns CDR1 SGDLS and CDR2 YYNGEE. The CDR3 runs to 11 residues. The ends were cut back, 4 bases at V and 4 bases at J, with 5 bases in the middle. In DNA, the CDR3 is TGTGCCAGCAGCCAGGGAGAGACCCAGTACTTC. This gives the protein CASSQGETQYF.

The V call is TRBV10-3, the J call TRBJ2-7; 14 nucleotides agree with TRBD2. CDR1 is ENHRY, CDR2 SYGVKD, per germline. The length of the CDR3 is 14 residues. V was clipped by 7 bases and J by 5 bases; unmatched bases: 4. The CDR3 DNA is TGTGCCATCAACGGACTAGCGGGGGGTGACGAGCAGTACTTC. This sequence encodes CAINGLAGGDEQYF.

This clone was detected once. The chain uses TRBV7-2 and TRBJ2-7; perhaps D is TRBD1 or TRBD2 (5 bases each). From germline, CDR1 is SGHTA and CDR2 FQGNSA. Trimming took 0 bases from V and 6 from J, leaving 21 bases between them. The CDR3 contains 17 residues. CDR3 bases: TGTGCCAGCAGCTTAGCTGCCGATAGGAGCCGTGGGGGCGAGCAGTACTTC. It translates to CASSLAADRSRGGEQYF. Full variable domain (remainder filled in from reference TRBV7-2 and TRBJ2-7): GAGVSQSPSNKVTEKGKDVELRCDPISGHTALYWYRQSLGQGLEFLIYFQGNSAPDKSGLPSDRFSAERTGGSVSTLTIQRTQQEDSAVYLCASSLAADRSRGGEQYFGPGTRLTVT.

CDR3 sequence reads: CASSVQGGYSNQPQHF. In nucleotides, the CDR3 is TGTGCCAGCAGCGTACAGGGGGGTTATAGCAATCAGCCCCAGCATTTT. The J gene is TRBJ1-5, the V gene TRBV7-2; 8 bases line up with TRBD1. CDR1 and CDR2 (germline): SGHTA, FQGNSA. This CDR3 is 16 amino acids long. The ends lost 5 bases at V and 0 bases at J; junction bases unmatched: 6.

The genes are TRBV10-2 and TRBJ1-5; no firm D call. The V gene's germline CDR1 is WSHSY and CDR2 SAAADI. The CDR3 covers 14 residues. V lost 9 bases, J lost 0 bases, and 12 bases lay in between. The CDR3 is CASGDPYSNQPQHF. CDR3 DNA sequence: TGCGCCAGTGGGGATCCATATAGCAATCAGCCCCAGCATTTT.

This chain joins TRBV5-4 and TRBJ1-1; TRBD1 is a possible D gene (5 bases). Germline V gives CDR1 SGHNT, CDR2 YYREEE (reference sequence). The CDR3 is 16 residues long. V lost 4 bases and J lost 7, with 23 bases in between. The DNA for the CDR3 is TGTGCCAGCAGCGGGCAGGTGGATCGGGGGATCCGTGAAGCTTTCTTT. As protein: CASSGQVDRGIREAFF.

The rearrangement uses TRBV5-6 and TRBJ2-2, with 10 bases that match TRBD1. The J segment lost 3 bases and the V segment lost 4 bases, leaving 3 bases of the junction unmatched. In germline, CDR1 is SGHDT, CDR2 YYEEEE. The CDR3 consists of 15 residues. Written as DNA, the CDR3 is TGTGCCAGCAGCGGGACAGGGGTCGACACCGGGGAGCTGTTTTTT. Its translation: CASSGTGVDTGELFF.

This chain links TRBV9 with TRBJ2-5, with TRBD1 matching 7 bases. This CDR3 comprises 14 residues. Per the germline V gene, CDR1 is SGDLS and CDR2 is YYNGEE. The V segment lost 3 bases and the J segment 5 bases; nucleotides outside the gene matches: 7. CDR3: CASSEGAVPETQYF. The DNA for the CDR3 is TGTGCCAGCAGCGAGGGGGCCGTCCCGGAGACCCAGTACTTC. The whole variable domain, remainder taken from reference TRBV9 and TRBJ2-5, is DSGVTQTPKHLITATGQRVTLRCSPRSGDLSVYWYQQSLDQGLQFLIQYYNGEERAKGNILERFSAQQFPDLHSELNLSSLELGDSALYFCASSEGAVPETQYFGPGTRLLVL.

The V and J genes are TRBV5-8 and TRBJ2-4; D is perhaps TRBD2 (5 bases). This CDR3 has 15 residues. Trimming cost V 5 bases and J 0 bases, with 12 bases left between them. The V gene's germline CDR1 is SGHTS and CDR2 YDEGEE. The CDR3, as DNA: TGTGCCAGCAGGAGGGATTATCCAGCCAAAAACATTCAGTACTTC. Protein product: CASRRDYPAKNIQYF.

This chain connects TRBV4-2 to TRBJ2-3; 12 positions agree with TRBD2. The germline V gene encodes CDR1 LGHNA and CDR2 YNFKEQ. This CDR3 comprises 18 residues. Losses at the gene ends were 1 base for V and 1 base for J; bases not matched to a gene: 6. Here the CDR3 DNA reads TGTGCCAGCAGCCAAGGGGGACTAGCGGGTTCGGGCACAGATACGCAGTATTTT. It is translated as CASSQGGLAGSGTDTQYF.

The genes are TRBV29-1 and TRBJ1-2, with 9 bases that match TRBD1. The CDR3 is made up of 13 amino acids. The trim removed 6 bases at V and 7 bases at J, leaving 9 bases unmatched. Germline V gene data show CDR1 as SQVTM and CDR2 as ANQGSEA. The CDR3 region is CSVATGTGFGYTF. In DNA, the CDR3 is TGCAGCGTCGCTACCGGGACAGGGTTTGGCTACACCTTC.

CDR3 amino acids: CALQGEVADTQYF. The DNA of the CDR3 is TGTGCCCTGCAGGGCGAGGTCGCAGATACGCAGTATTTT. V is TRBV2 and J is TRBJ2-3; D might be TRBD1 (5 bases). The germline V and J ends were trimmed by 11 bases and 4 bases, with 16 bases remaining between them. CDR1 SNHLY and CDR2 FYNNEI come from the germline V gene. The CDR3 length is 13 residues.

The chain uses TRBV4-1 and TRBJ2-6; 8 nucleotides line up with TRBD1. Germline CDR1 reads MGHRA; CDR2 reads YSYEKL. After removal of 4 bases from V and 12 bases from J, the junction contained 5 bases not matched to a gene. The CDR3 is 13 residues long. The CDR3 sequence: CASSPRDRPVLTF. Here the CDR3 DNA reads TGCGCCAGCAGCCCCCGGGACAGGCCCGTCCTGACTTTC.

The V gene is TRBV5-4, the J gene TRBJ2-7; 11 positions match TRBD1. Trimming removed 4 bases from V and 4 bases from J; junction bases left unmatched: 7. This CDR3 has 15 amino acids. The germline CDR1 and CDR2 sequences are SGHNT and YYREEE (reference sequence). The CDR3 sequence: CASSPGTGGKYEQYF. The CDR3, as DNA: TGTGCCAGCAGCCCTGGGACAGGGGGGAAATACGAGCAGTACTTC.

The CDR3 DNA reads TGTGCCAGCAGTCCCTTAGGAGCCGGGGAGCTGTTTTTT. This codes for CASSPLGAGELFF. The chain couples TRBV6-4 to TRBJ2-2; D gene uncertain. V lost 5 bases and J lost 6, with 10 bases in between. CDR3 length: 13 amino acids. Germline CDR1 reads MRHNA; CDR2 reads SNTAGT.

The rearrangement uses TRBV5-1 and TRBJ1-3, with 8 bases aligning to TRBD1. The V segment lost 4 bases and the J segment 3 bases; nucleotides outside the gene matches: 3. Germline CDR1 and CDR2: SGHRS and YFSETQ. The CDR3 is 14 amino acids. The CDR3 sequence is CASSPGTGGNTIYF. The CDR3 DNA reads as TGCGCCAGCAGCCCCGGGACAGGTGGAAACACCATATATTTT. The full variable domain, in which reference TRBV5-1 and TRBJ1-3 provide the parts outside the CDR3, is KAGVTQTPRYLIKTRGQQVTLSCSPISGHRSVSWYQQTPGQGLQFLFEYFSETQRNKGNFPGRFSGRQFSNSRSEMNVSTLELGDSALYLCASSPGTGGNTIYFGEGSWLTVV.

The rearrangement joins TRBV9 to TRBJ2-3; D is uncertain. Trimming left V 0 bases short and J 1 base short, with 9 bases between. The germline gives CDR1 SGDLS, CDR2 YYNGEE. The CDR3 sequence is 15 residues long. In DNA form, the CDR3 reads TGTGCCAGCAGCGTAGCCATGACCCGCACAGATACGCAGTATTTT. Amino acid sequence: CASSVAMTRTDTQYF.

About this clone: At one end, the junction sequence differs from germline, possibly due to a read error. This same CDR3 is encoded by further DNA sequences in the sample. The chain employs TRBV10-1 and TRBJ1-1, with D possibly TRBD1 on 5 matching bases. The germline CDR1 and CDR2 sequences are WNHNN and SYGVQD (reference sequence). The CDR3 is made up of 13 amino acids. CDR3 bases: TGCGCCAGCAGTGGCAGGGAGGACACTGAAGCCTTCTTT. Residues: CASSGREDTEAFF.